This T cell receptor beta chain was observed in a study of cytomegalovirus exposure and HLA in healthy donors. PCR primers comprised 60 Vbeta and 13 Jbeta primers. The table came from immunoSEQ multiplex PCR; TCRdb's copy has only in-frame clones and leaves some out. The data contain approximately 53,000 clones, about 78% of them singletons. General study findings and limits: Researchers reported in a later analysis that a missense DCLRE1C variant was tied to TCR beta V- and J-gene trimming. Under in vitro conditions, three CMV-associated chains were confirmed as specific for CMV antigens.

Regarding this clone: Its antigen is unknown.

With 4 bases clipped from V and 1 base from J, the junction kept 1 base outside the gene matches. Germline CDR1 reads SGDLS; CDR2 reads YYNGEE. The CDR3 runs to 14 residues. Sequencing was performed on PBMCs. The chain links TRBV9 to TRBJ1-5, with 8 bases identical to TRBD1. The clonotype comes from a man aged 30 to 39 in good health and CMV-seropositive. CDR3 sequence: CASSRTGSNQPQHF. The CDR3 coding sequence is TGTGCCAGCAGCCGGACAGGGAGCAATCAGCCCCAGCATTTT. The full variable domain, completed using reference TRBV9 and TRBJ1-5, is DSGVTQTPKHLITATGQRVTLRCSPRSGDLSVYWYQQSLDQGLQFLIQYYNGEERAKGNILERFSAQQFPDLHSELNLSSLELGDSALYFCASSRTGSNQPQHFGDGTRLSIL.